This is a list of T cell receptor beta chains from one sample in a study of T-cell memory formation after mild COVID-19. TCRdb ran MiXCR on the 5' RACE reads and lists one entry per CDR3 protein. This sample carries roughly 190,000 distinct CDR3 sequences, over 9.5% of them seen once, and the ten largest clones take less than 4%. The sample comprised PBMCs or a T cell subset sorted from them (not recorded which). The origin of the receptors is a man aged 18-30 years who had mild COVID-19 (a few samples of this study predate the infection). Cell type and time point are not known. Both conserved end residues are part of each CDR3. D genes are given only for firm matches. Size is omitted from some rows. Given values are once, few, many or a class for expanded clones.

clone_size	v_call	d_call	j_call	cdr3_nt	cdr3_aa
few	TRBV6-2/TRBV6-3	-	TRBJ1-5	TGTGCCAGCAGTTACTTCGCAGATCAGCCCCAGCATTTT	CASSYFADQPQHF
few	TRBV20-1	-	TRBJ2-1	TGCAGTGCGAGGATTCCCCAGGGGGGAGCCTACAATGAGCAGTTCTTC	CSARIPQGGAYNEQFF
-	TRBV5-1	TRBD2	TRBJ2-1	TGCGCCAGCACGCCGGGACTAGCGGGGGTCTATGAGCAGTTCTTC	CASTPGLAGVYEQFF
many	TRBV7-8	-	TRBJ1-1	TGTGCCAGCAGCTTATTCGGCGCGGAGGCCTCTGAAGCTTTCTTT	CASSLFGAEASEAFF
-	TRBV5-1	-	TRBJ1-3	TGCGCCAGCAGTCTCCTTGGGACTGGAAACACCATATATTTT	CASSLLGTGNTIYF
few	TRBV3-1	-	TRBJ2-7	TGTGCCAGCAGCCAAGTTGTCGCAAGAAGCGAGCAGTACTTC	CASSQVVARSEQYF
-	TRBV6-5	TRBD1	TRBJ1-2	TGTGCCAGCAGACCACAGGGGGTTGTCTATGGCTACACCTTC	CASRPQGVVYGYTF
-	TRBV14	-	TRBJ2-7	TGTGCCAGAAAAACGGACACAGGACTGACCTACGAGCAGTACTTC	CARKTDTGLTYEQYF
-	TRBV12-3/TRBV12-4	TRBD1	TRBJ2-7	TGTGCCAGCAGTTTCGGACAGGGTCCCTACGAGCAGTACTTC	CASSFGQGPYEQYF
-	TRBV7-9	-	TRBJ2-1	TGTGCCAGCAGCCGTAGGGATGAGCAGTTCTTC	CASSRRDEQFF
-	TRBV6-1	TRBD1	TRBJ1-2	TGTGCCAGCAGTGAAACAGGGGGATATGGCTACACCTTC	CASSETGGYGYTF
-	TRBV11-2	-	TRBJ1-2	TGTGCCAGCAGCACCGAGACGGTGGGCTACACCTTC	CASSTETVGYTF
-	TRBV6-5	TRBD2	TRBJ2-1	TGTGCCAGCAGTCCTACACGAGCGGGGAGCAATGAGCAGTTCTTC	CASSPTRAGSNEQFF
-	TRBV5-4	-	TRBJ2-5	TGTGCCAGTGGGAAGGGGATGGAGACCCAGTACTTC	CASGKGMETQYF
-	TRBV7-2	TRBD1	TRBJ2-1	TGTGCCAGCAGCGTCACCGGGACAGTGGGCGATGAGCAGTTCTTC	CASSVTGTVGDEQFF
few	TRBV7-2	-	TRBJ2-7	TGTGCCAGCAGCTCCCGGACTATCGGCTACGAGCAGTACTTC	CASSSRTIGYEQYF
few	TRBV7-2	TRBD2	TRBJ2-4	TGTGCCAGCACCCTGGGAGGGACCAAAAACATTCAGTACTTC	CASTLGGTKNIQYF
-	TRBV4-3	-	TRBJ1-1	TGCGCCAGCAGCCAAGCCCGGGGTAAAAAAGCTTTCTTT	CASSQARGKKAFF
few	TRBV29-1	-	TRBJ2-3	TGCAGCGTTGTACATTGGGGGGATAGAGATACGCAGTATTTT	CSVVHWGDRDTQYF
few	TRBV5-1	-	TRBJ2-1	TGCGCCAGCATGGAGGGGACCTACAATGAGCAGTTCTTC	CASMEGTYNEQFF
many	TRBV7-6	-	TRBJ2-1	TGTGCCAGCAGCTCGGCGATTAGCTCCTACAATGAGCAGTTCTTC	CASSSAISSYNEQFF
few	TRBV3-1	TRBD2	TRBJ2-1	TGTGCCAGCAGCCGACCGGCGGGGGGGTCTGAGCAGTTCTTC	CASSRPAGGSEQFF
-	TRBV12-3/TRBV12-4	TRBD2	TRBJ2-5	TGTGCCAGCGTCGGCGGGGGAGAGACCCAGTACTTC	CASVGGGETQYF
few	TRBV20-1	-	TRBJ1-4	TGCAGTGCTAGAGCGTTGGTCCTTAATGAAAAACTGTTTTTT	CSARALVLNEKLFF
few	TRBV7-8	-	TRBJ2-3	TGTGCCAGCAGCCGAATCGGGGACGTCACAGATACGCAGTATTTT	CASSRIGDVTDTQYF
many	TRBV23-1	-	TRBJ2-5	TGCGCCAGCAGTCAAGGCAGAAAAGAGACCCAGTACTTC	CASSQGRKETQYF
-	TRBV7-9	TRBD1	TRBJ1-2	TGTCCCAGCAGCCCCAGGACAGGGAAGACTTATGGCTACACCTTC	CPSSPRTGKTYGYTF
few	TRBV12-3/TRBV12-4	-	TRBJ2-1	TGTGCCAGCAGTTTACGGCAGGGGGGGATTGGTGAGCAGTTCTTC	CASSLRQGGIGEQFF
few	TRBV7-2	-	TRBJ1-3	TGTGCCAGCAGCTTTGCCTCCATCACAGGAAACACCATATATTTT	CASSFASITGNTIYF
-	TRBV12-3/TRBV12-4	-	TRBJ1-2	TGTGCCAGCAGTGACAGGAACGTAGGAGGCTACACCTTC	CASSDRNVGGYTF
-	TRBV5-1	-	TRBJ1-1	TGCGCCAGCAGCTTGGTTCCGGTTCGCAACACTGAAGCTTTCTTT	CASSLVPVRNTEAFF
few	TRBV7-3	TRBD1	TRBJ1-2	TGTGCCAGCAGCTTAACCACTAACTCGGGACAGGGAAGGAATGGCTACACCTTC	CASSLTTNSGQGRNGYTF
few	TRBV6-5	-	TRBJ2-3	TGTGCCAGCAGTTACTCTTTCCCGAGAGATACGCAGTATTTT	CASSYSFPRDTQYF
few	TRBV24-1	-	TRBJ1-4	TGTGCCACCAGGAATGAAAAACTGTTTTTT	CATRNEKLFF
few	TRBV20-1	-	TRBJ1-4	TGCAGTGCTGGGCGGGTAACTAATGAAAAACTGTTTTTT	CSAGRVTNEKLFF
-	TRBV15	-	TRBJ1-1	TGTGCCACCAGCAGAGTGACTGAAGCTTTCTTT	CATSRVTEAFF
few	TRBV27	TRBD1	TRBJ2-7	TGTGCCAGCAGTTCTCCCAGGGGGCTGTACGAGCAGTACTTC	CASSSPRGLYEQYF
many	TRBV7-2	-	TRBJ2-5	TGTGCCAGCAGCCGCGGCGCTAGCCTTCAAGAGACCCAGTACTTC	CASSRGASLQETQYF
few	TRBV7-2	-	TRBJ2-1	TGTGCCAGCAGCTTACGAGCGGGCCGGCCGTTCTTC	CASSLRAGRPFF
-	TRBV6-5	TRBD2	TRBJ2-7	TGTGCCAGCACAAGACTAGCGGGGTTTCCGACGAAGCAGTACTTC	CASTRLAGFPTKQYF
-	TRBV7-9	-	TRBJ2-1	TGTGCCAGCAGCTCCTATACAGGGCGGCGCGACAATGAGCAGTTCTTC	CASSSYTGRRDNEQFF
few	TRBV4-3	-	TRBJ1-1	TGCGCCAGCAGCCCGAATGAACAGATGGGAGCTTTCTTT	CASSPNEQMGAFF
many	TRBV19	-	TRBJ2-5	TGTGCCAGTATCGGGAAAACACAAGAGACCCAGTACTTC	CASIGKTQETQYF
many	TRBV13	-	TRBJ2-3	TGTGCCAGCAGCTTATGGGGACCGAACACAGATACGCAGTATTTT	CASSLWGPNTDTQYF
many	TRBV12-3/TRBV12-4	TRBD1	TRBJ2-2	TGTGCCAGCAGGGCGACAGGGGGTCCTACCGGGGAGCTGTTTTTT	CASRATGGPTGELFF
-	TRBV20-1	-	TRBJ1-6	TGCAGTGCTAGCTTGGGCGTTTCACCCCTCCACTTT	CSASLGVSPLHF
few	TRBV14	-	TRBJ2-3	TGTGCCAGCAGCCAAGAAGACGCCACAGATACGCAGTATTTT	CASSQEDATDTQYF
few	TRBV27	-	TRBJ1-2	TGTGCCAGCAGTTCGTCGGAGGGCGGCTACACCTTC	CASSSSEGGYTF
few	TRBV7-3	-	TRBJ2-1	TGTGCCAGCAGCGCCACTCCACTGTGGGGCGAATACAATGAGCAGTTCTTC	CASSATPLWGEYNEQFF
few	TRBV7-2	TRBD2	TRBJ2-3	TGTGCCAGCAGCCAACGGCGGGGGGCCCAGCCCCACACAGATACGCAGTATTTT	CASSQRRGAQPHTDTQYF
-	TRBV28	TRBD1	TRBJ2-2	TGTGCCAGCAGTTCTCCGGGACAGGGGGCGCACACCGGGGAGCTGTTTTTT	CASSSPGQGAHTGELFF
few	TRBV2	-	TRBJ2-5	TGTGCCAGCAGTGAACGCCAAGAGACCCAGTACTTC	CASSERQETQYF
few	TRBV6-2/TRBV6-3	-	TRBJ1-5	TGTGCCAGCAGTTCAGATCAGCCCCAGCATTTT	CASSSDQPQHF
once	TRBV4-3	-	TRBJ1-2	TGCGCCAGCAGCCAGGAAGAAGGGTTTCGTGGCTACACCTTC	CASSQEEGFRGYTF
-	TRBV6-2/TRBV6-3	-	TRBJ1-2	TGTGCCAGCAGTCCTAGAGGTGGATCCCTCTATGGCTACACCTTC	CASSPRGGSLYGYTF